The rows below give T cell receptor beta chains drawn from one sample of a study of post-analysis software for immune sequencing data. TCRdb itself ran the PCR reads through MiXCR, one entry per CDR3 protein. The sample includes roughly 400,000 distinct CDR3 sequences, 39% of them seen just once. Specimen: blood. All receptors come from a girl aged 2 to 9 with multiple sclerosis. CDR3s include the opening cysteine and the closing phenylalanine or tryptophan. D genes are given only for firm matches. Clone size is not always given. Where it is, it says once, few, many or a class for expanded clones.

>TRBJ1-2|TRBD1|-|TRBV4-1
CASSQANTGQFYGYTF
TGCGCCAGCAGCCAAGCCAACACGGGACAGTTCTATGGCTACACCTTC
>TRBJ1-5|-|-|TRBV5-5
CASSLGLAGRNQPQHF
TGTGCCAGCAGCTTGGGTTTGGCCGGTCGGAATCAGCCCCAGCATTTT
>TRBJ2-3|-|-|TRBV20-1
CSASTMDGADTQYF
TGCAGTGCTAGTACTATGGACGGCGCAGATACGCAGTATTTT
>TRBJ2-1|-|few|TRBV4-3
CASSQDEGLTGLFF
TGCGCCAGCAGCCAAGATGAGGGGTTAACTGGCTTGTTCTTC
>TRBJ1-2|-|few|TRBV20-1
CSARALGGYGYTF
TGCAGTGCTAGAGCCCTAGGGGGCTATGGCTACACCTTC
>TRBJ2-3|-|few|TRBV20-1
CSATICTDTQYF
TGCAGTGCTACCATTTGCACAGATACGCAGTATTTT
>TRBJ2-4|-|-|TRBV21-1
CASSKVTGIKNIQYF
TGTGCCAGCAGCAAAGTTACAGGGATCAAAAACATTCAGTACTTC
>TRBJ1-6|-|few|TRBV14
CASAAARQAPLHF
TGTGCCAGCGCGGCCGCACGACAGGCACCCCTCCACTTT
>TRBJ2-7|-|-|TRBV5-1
CASSLAVHGYEQYF
TGCGCCAGCAGCTTGGCAGTACACGGCTACGAGCAGTACTTC
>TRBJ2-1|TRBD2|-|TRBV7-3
CASSPLGSGGTNNEQFF
TGTGCCAGCAGCCCCCTCGGTAGCGGGGGGACCAATAATGAGCAGTTCTTC
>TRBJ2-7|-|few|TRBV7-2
CASSPRMAYEQYF
TGTGCCAGCAGCCCCAGAATGGCCTACGAGCAGTACTTC
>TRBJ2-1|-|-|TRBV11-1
CASSPRDRGGDEQFF
TGTGCCAGCAGCCCGAGGGACCGGGGAGGCGATGAGCAGTTCTTC
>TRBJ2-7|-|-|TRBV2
CASTGWRTSYNEQYF
TGTGCCAGCACCGGATGGCGTACTTCCTACAATGAGCAGTACTTC
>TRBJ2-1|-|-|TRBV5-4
CASSPDWGGASMQQFF
TGTGCCAGCAGCCCGGACTGGGGGGGCGCCTCTATGCAGCAGTTCTTC
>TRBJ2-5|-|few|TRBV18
CASSPAGDQETQYF
TGTGCCAGCTCACCTGCAGGGGATCAAGAGACCCAGTACTTC
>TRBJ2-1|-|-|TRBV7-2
CASSLVTGAPVFF
TGTGCCAGCAGCTTAGTAACGGGAGCACCAGTGTTCTTC
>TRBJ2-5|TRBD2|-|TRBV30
CAWSLLGGEAETQYF
TGTGCCTGGAGCCTGTTGGGGGGGGAAGCTGAGACCCAGTACTTC
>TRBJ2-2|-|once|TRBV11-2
CATEPSDNTGELFF
TGTGCCACTGAACCTAGCGACAACACCGGGGAGCTGTTTTTT
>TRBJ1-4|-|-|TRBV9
CASSVGQAAGELFF
TGTGCCAGCAGCGTAGGACAGGCTGCAGGGGAACTGTTTTTT
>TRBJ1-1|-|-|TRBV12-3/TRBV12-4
CASSLVANTEAFF
TGTGCCAGCAGTTTAGTCGCGAACACTGAAGCTTTCTTT
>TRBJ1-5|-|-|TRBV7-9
CVSSLSRKRGRDQPQHF
TGTGTCAGCAGCCTCTCCCGGAAGCGTGGGCGCGATCAGCCCCAGCATTTT
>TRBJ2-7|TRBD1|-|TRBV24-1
CATSDARQGNYEQYF
TGTGCCACCAGTGATGCGAGACAGGGGAACTACGAGCAGTACTTC
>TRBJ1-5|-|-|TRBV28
CASSLWQNNQPQHF
TGTGCCAGCAGTTTGTGGCAGAACAATCAGCCCCAGCATTTT
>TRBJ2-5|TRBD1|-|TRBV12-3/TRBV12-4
CASSSTGDETQYF
TGTGCCAGCAGCTCTACAGGGGATGAGACCCAGTACTTC
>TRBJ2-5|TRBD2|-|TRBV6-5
CASSYSGLAGNQETQYF
TGTGCCAGCAGTTACAGCGGACTAGCGGGAAACCAAGAGACCCAGTACTTC
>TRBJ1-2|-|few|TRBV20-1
CNTPGNYGYTF
TGCAATACCCCAGGGAACTATGGCTACACCTTC
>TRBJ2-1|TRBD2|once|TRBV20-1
CSTVGTSGINEQFF
TGCAGTACCGTCGGGACTAGCGGGATCAATGAGCAGTTCTTC
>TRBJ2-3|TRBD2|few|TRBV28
CASSSSGTSGRHTQYF
TGTGCCAGCAGTTCCTCCGGGACTAGCGGGAGACATACGCAGTATTTT
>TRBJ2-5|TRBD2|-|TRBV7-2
CTSSLTRGTSNGKQYF
TGTACCAGCAGCTTAACCAGAGGGACTAGCAATGGAAAGCAGTACTTC
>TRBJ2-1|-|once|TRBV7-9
CASSTSNPIEQFF
TGTGCCAGCAGCACGAGCAACCCAATTGAGCAGTTCTTC
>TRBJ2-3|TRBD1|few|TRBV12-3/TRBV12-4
CASSSGQGITDTQYF
TGTGCCAGCAGTTCGGGACAGGGGATTACAGATACGCAGTATTTT
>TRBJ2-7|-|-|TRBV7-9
CASSSTEVDPYEQYF
TGTGCCAGCAGCTCGACAGAAGTAGACCCGTACGAGCAGTACTTC
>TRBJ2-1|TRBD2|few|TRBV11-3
CASSLGGSRYNEQFF
TGTGCCAGCAGCCTCGGGGGGTCCCGATATAATGAGCAGTTCTTC
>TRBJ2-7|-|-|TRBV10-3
CAISDGYEQYF
TGTGCCATCAGTGACGGCTACGAGCAGTACTTC
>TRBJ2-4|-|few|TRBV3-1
CASSQAPAVAKNIQYF
TGTGCCAGCAGCCAAGCGCCAGCAGTAGCCAAAAACATTCAGTACTTC
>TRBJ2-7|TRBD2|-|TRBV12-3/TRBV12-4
CAGSLACSGGRALGNEQYF
TGTGCCGGCAGTTTAGCGTGTTCTGGCGGGAGGGCCCTCGGCAACGAGCAGTACTTC
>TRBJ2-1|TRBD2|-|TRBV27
CASSFGASGTNEQFF
TGTGCCAGCAGTTTCGGGGCTAGCGGGACCAATGAGCAGTTCTTC
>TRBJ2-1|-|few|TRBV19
CASSIDRASHEQFF
TGTGCCAGTAGTATAGATCGGGCTAGCCATGAGCAGTTCTTC
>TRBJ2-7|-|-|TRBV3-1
CASSTRDLAYEQYF
TGTGCCAGCAGCACCCGGGACCTGGCCTACGAGCAGTACTTC
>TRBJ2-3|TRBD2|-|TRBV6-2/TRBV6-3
CASSLGGLAGVGGTDTQYF
TGTGCCAGCAGCCTCGGTGGGCTAGCGGGAGTCGGAGGCACAGATACGCAGTATTTT
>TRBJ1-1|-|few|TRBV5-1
CASSLGGEGTEAFF
TGCGCCAGCAGCCTCGGGGGAGAGGGCACTGAAGCTTTCTTT
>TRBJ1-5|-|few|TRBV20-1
CSARDLTISHCNQPQHF
TGCAGTGCTAGAGATCTTACAATTTCCCATTGCAATCAGCCCCAGCATTTT
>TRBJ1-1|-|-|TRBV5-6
CASSFGGRGYTEAFF
TGTGCCAGCAGCTTCGGCGGCCGGGGATACACTGAAGCTTTCTTT
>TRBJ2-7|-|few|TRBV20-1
CSASSNPGRFYEQYF
TGCAGTGCTAGTAGTAACCCAGGGAGATTCTACGAGCAGTACTTC
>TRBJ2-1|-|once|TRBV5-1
CASSLEGRGGNRQFF
TGCGCCAGCAGCTTGGAAGGACGGGGAGGTAATCGGCAGTTCTTC
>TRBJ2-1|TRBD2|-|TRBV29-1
CSVRSGRAKFF
TGCAGCGTTAGAAGCGGGAGAGCGAAGTTCTTC
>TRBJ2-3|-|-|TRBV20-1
CSATTSRKAGWADTQYF
TGCAGTGCCACCACGAGTAGGAAAGCGGGTTGGGCAGATACGCAGTATTTT
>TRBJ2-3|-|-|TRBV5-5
CASSTGGGVADTQYF
TGTGCCAGCAGCACGGGGGGCGGGGTAGCAGATACGCAGTATTTT